The sequence of this T cell receptor (beta chain) was determined in a study of radiotherapy plus CTLA-4 blockade in lung cancer. The ends were cut back, 2 bases at V and 7 bases at J, with 11 bases in the middle. This CDR3 region has 14 residues. From germline, CDR1 is SGHTA and CDR2 FQGTGA. Study-level points and caveats: Radiotherapy with ipilimumab was followed by blood expansion of tumor-derived clones.

Focal radiation was given together with CTLA-4 blockade (ipilimumab) to patients with chemo-refractory metastatic non-small-cell lung cancer. A note on this clone: The antigen remains unidentified.

This table comes from immunoSEQ multiplex PCR, and its TCRdb copy is limited to in-frame clones, with some not included. The sample holds roughly 110,000 clones, 85% to 90% seen once. The TCR sequence derives from a human donor with non-small cell lung cancer that progressed on radiotherapy plus ipilimumab. Some clones in this sample may be carry-over from other donors' samples. The material was peripheral blood, obtained from a patient treated with radiotherapy plus ipilimumab. The chain recombines TRBV7-3 with TRBJ2-2; D is undetermined. CDR3 sequence: CASSLGGIFGELFF. In nucleotides, the CDR3 is TGTGCCAGCAGCTTAGGTGGTATTTTCGGGGAGCTGTTTTTT.